This TCR beta chain was profiled in a study of long-term antiretroviral therapy in people with HIV. Clinicians in the United States treated all participants with HIV. Germline loops: CDR1 SGHNT, CDR2 YYREEE (reference sequence). V lost 3 bases and J 3 bases, leaving 12 bases between the germline ends. The CDR3 sequence is 15 residues long. Survey-level resolution applied to immunoSEQ assay v3.0. Profiling relied on immunoSEQ multiplex PCR, and the TCRdb table lists in-frame clones only, not all of them. This sample has tens of thousands of clones; around 86% occur once, and the top ten carry 6.5% to 10%.

Sample: unsorted PBMCs, taken 0.2 years before starting antiretroviral therapy. The TCR comes from a man younger than 35 with HIV. The chain links TRBV5-4 to TRBJ2-2, with D tentatively TRBD2 (5 bases). CDR3 coding DNA: TGTGCCAGCAGCTACCAAGCGGACCACACCGGGGAGCTGTTTTTT. Its translation is CASSYQADHTGELFF.